This TCR beta chain is drawn from a study of early T cells in non-severe SARS-CoV-2 infection. Turning to the study itself: Sequencing of unsorted whole blood was done on bulk RNA, leaving chains unpaired. Study conclusions and caveats: Matching against VDJdb likely underestimated virus-specific expansions, favoring anti-spike CD8.

Comment on this clonotype: Its specificity is not known.

Tagging with unique molecular identifiers was applied to individual cDNA molecules. Each CDR3 protein is one row after TCRdb ran MiXCR on the 5' RACE reads. Here the sample spans tens of thousands of distinct CDR3 sequences, more than 13% being singletons. The germline V gene encodes CDR1 SQVTM and CDR2 ANQGSEA. V trimming: 7 bases; J trimming: 3 bases; junction bases outside the gene matches: 6. This CDR3 spans 13 amino acids. The V gene is TRBV29-1, the J gene TRBJ2-1, with 7 nucleotides matching TRBD1. The sequencing sample was made of whole blood. The source of this sequence is an adult who was a healthcare worker with PCR-confirmed SARS-CoV-2 infection or an uninfected control (not recorded which). CDR3 sequence reads: CSAPGQNYNEQFF. The CDR3 bases are TGCAGCGCCCCGGGACAGAACTACAATGAGCAGTTCTTC.